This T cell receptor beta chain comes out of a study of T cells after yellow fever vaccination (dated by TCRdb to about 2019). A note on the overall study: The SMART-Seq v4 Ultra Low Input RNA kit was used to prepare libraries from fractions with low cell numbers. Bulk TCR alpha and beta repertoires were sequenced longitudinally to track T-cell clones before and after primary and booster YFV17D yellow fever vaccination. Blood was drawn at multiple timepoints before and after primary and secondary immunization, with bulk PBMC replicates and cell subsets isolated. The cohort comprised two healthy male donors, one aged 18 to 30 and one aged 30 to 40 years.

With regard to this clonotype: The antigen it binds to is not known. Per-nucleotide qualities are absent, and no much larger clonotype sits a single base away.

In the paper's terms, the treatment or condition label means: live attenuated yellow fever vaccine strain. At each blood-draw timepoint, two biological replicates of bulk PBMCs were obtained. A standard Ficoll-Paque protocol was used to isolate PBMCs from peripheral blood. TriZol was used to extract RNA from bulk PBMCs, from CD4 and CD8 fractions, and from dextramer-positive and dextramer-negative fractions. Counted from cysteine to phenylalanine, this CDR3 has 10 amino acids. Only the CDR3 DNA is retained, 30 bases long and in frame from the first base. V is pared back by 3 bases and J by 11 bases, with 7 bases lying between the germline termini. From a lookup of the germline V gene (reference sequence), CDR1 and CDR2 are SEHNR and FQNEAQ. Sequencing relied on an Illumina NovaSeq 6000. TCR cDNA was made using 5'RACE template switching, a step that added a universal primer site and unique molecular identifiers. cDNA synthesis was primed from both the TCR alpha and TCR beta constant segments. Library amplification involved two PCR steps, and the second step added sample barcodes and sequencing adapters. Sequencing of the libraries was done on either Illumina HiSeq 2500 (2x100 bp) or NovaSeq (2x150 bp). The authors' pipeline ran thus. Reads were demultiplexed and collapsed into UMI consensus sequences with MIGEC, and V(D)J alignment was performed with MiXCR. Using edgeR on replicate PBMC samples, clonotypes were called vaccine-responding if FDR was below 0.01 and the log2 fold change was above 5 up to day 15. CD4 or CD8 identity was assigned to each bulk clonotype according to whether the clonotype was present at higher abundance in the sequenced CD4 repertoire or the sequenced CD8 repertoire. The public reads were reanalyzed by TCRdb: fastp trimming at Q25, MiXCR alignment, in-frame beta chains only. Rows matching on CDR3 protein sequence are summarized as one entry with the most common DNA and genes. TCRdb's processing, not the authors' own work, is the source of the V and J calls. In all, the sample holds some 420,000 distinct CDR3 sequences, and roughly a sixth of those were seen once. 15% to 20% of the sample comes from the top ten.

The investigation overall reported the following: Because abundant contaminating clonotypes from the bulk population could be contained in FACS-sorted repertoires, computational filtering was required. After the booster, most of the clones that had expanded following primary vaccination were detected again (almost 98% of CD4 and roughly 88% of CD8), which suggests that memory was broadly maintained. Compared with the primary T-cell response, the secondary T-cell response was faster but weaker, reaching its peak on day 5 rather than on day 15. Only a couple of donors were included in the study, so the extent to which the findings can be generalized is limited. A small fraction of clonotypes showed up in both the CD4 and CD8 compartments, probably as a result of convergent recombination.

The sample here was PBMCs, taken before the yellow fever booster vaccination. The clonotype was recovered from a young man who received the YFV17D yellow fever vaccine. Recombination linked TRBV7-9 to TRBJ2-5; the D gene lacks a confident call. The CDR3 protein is CASSFAPQYF. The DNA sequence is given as TGTGCCAGCAGCTTTGCCCCTCAGTACTTC.